The 30 T cell receptor beta chains listed next were all sequenced from one sample in a study of monozygotic twins with inflammatory bowel disease. Reprocessing the 5' RACE reads, TCRdb reports a single entry for every CDR3 protein and omits DNA. Here the sample table reports 300,000 to 350,000 distinct CDR3 sequences. The sample was blood. The receptors come from a human donor with ulcerative colitis or Crohn's disease, or a healthy co-twin of an affected twin (not recorded which).

The chain recombines TRBV7-9 with TRBJ2-4; without DNA, the TCRdb call of TRBD1 cannot be checked. This CDR3 comprises 14 residues. In germline, CDR1 is SEHNR, CDR2 FQNEAQ (reference sequence). The chain's CDR3 is CASSLAQGQNIQYF.

This chain connects TRBV18 to TRBJ1-1. Germline loops: CDR1 KGHSH, CDR2 LQKENI. The CDR3 length is 15 residues. The CDR3 spells CASSPIPVRGAEAFF.

The chain joins TRBV18 to TRBJ2-1; TCRdb gives TRBD1 as the D gene, but with no DNA this cannot be confirmed. CDR3 length: 13 amino acids. The germline V gene has CDR1 KGHSH and CDR2 LQKENI. CDR3 sequence: CASSQGRDNEQFF.

The rearrangement uses TRBV5-5 and TRBJ2-7; the TRBD1 assignment by TCRdb is unverifiable without DNA. The CDR3 sequence is 13 residues long. Germline CDR1 reads SGHKS; CDR2 reads YYEKEE (reference sequence). The CDR3 sequence: CASSSTFPGEQYF.

J is TRBJ2-1 and V is TRBV27. The V gene's germline CDR1 is MNHEY and CDR2 SMNVEV (reference sequence). CDR3 length: 13 amino acids. This CDR3 reads CASGNPYYNEQFF.

This chain connects TRBV5-1 to TRBJ2-2; no DNA is available, so the TRBD2 call from TCRdb remains unchecked. The CDR3 has 17 residues. In germline, CDR1 is SGHRS, CDR2 YFSETQ. This CDR3 reads CASSSSTSGGGTGELFF.

The V call is TRBV7-7, the J call TRBJ2-6; TCRdb outputs TRBD1, but without DNA this stays unchecked. This CDR3 has 16 amino acids. Looked up from germline, CDR1 is SSHAT and CDR2 is FNYEAQ (reference sequence). CDR3 region: CASSPHRPSGANVLTF.

V is TRBV7-2 and J is TRBJ2-5; the D gene TCRdb calls, TRBD1, cannot be checked with no DNA. The CDR3 runs 14 residues. Germline values: CDR1 SGHTA, CDR2 FQGNSA. CDR3 in amino acids: CASSQRWTGETQYF. Full variable domain (outside the CDR3, taken from reference TRBV7-2 and TRBJ2-5): GAGVSQSPSNKVTEKGKDVELRCDPISGHTALYWYRQSLGQGLEFLIYFQGNSAPDKSGLPSDRFSAERTGGSVSTLTIQRTQQEDSAVYLCASSQRWTGETQYFGPGTRLLVL.

This chain joins TRBV6-2 or TRBV6-3 and TRBJ1-1; lacking DNA, the TRBD1 call made by TCRdb goes unchecked. Germline lookup yields CDR1 MNHEY and CDR2 SVGEGT. This CDR3 has 17 residues. CDR3 sequence reads: CASSYSVPELWNTEAFF.

The chain carries TRBV27 and TRBJ1-2; absent DNA, TCRdb's TRBD1 call cannot be checked. This CDR3 comprises 12 residues. The germline V gene has CDR1 MNHEY and CDR2 SMNVEV (reference sequence). CDR3 loop: CASSPPGGGYTF.

The chain employs TRBV29-1 and TRBJ2-5; the D call from TCRdb, TRBD1, cannot be confirmed without DNA. From germline, CDR1 is SQVTM and CDR2 ANQGSEA. The CDR3 has 13 amino acids. The CDR3 sequence: CSALRTAKETQYF.

V and J are TRBV3-1 and TRBJ1-5; as DNA is missing, the TRBD1 call by TCRdb cannot be tested. CDR1 and CDR2 (germline): LGHDT, YNNKEL (reference sequence). This CDR3 has 18 residues. CDR3 protein: CASSQDPLGATSNQPQHF.

V is TRBV28 and J is TRBJ2-7. CDR1 is MDHEN, CDR2 SYDVKM, per germline. This CDR3 has 17 amino acids. The CDR3 region is CASSLRYSDRASYEQYF.

The V call is TRBV5-1, the J call TRBJ1-2; checking the TCRdb D call of TRBD1 is not possible without DNA. The CDR3 is 14 amino acids. From germline, CDR1 is SGHRS and CDR2 YFSETQ. CDR3 sequence reads: CASSLTSGAEGYTF.

This chain uses TRBV7-2 with TRBJ2-7; TCRdb proposes TRBD1, but this gene call is untestable without DNA. The CDR3 spans 15 residues. The germline CDR1 and CDR2 sequences are SGHTA and FQGNSA. The CDR3: CASSAHGQGGDEQYF. The full variable domain, rest sourced from reference TRBV7-2 and TRBJ2-7, is GAGVSQSPSNKVTEKGKDVELRCDPISGHTALYWYRQSLGQGLEFLIYFQGNSAPDKSGLPSDRFSAERTGGSVSTLTIQRTQQEDSAVYLCASSAHGQGGDEQYFGPGTRLTVT.

The V gene is TRBV27, the J gene TRBJ2-4. The CDR3 runs to 14 residues. Germline assignment: CDR1 MNHEY and CDR2 SMNVEV (reference sequence). The CDR3 protein is CASSLLSAQNIQYF.

The rearrangement joins TRBV20-1 to TRBJ1-1. Germline V gene sequence: CDR1 DFQATT, CDR2 SNEGSKA (reference sequence). This CDR3 has 12 amino acids. CDR3: CRARSWAVEAFF.

The V gene is TRBV28, the J gene TRBJ1-6; TCRdb designates TRBD1, a call that cannot be tested without DNA. The CDR3 has 17 amino acids. In germline, CDR1 is MDHEN, CDR2 SYDVKM. CDR3: CASSLCWTSSYNSPLHF.

V is TRBV7-9 and J is TRBJ2-5; TCRdb indicates TRBD1, and absent DNA this call remains unverified. Germline V gene lookup returns CDR1 SEHNR and CDR2 FQNEAQ (reference sequence). The CDR3 extends over 15 amino acids. CDR3 residues: CASSLVTGFQETQYF.

This chain uses TRBV20-1 with TRBJ2-3; TCRdb's assignment of TRBD1 cannot be checked, as there is no DNA. The CDR3 has 15 residues. From germline, CDR1 is DFQATT and CDR2 SNEGSKA (reference sequence). The CDR3 region is CSARGPRWATDTQYF.

The chain uses TRBV30 and TRBJ2-7. In germline, CDR1 is GTSNPN, CDR2 SVGIG (reference sequence). CDR3 size: 15 residues. CDR3 in amino acids: CAWSVLTALSYEQYF. The variable domain in full, completed from reference TRBV30 and TRBJ2-7, reads SQTIHQWPATLVQPVGSPLSLECTVEGTSNPNLYWYRQAAGRGLQLLFYSVGIGQISSEVPQNLSASRPQDRQFILSSKKLLLSDSGFYLCAWSVLTALSYEQYFGPGTRLTVT.

The chain has TRBV5-6 and TRBJ1-6. This CDR3 has 12 amino acids. Germline V gene lookup returns CDR1 SGHDT and CDR2 YYEEEE. CDR3 loop: CASSRKRSPLHF.

The CDR3 sequence: CASSENPRQIF. The chain recombines TRBV6-1 with TRBJ1-1. Germline CDR1 is MNHNS and CDR2 is SASEGT. CDR3 size: 11 residues.

This chain uses TRBV3-1 with TRBJ2-3; lacking DNA, the TRBD2 call made by TCRdb goes unchecked. This CDR3 comprises 17 residues. Per the germline V gene, CDR1 is LGHDT and CDR2 is YNNKEL (reference sequence). The CDR3 is CASGQAPGLAGPDTQYF.

The chain uses TRBV3-1 and TRBJ2-1. The V gene's germline CDR1 is LGHDT and CDR2 YNNKEL (reference sequence). The CDR3 runs to 15 residues. The CDR3: CASSQVFRTSNEQFF.

This chain links TRBV11-2 with TRBJ2-7. The CDR3 contains 13 residues. Per germline, CDR1 SGHAT and CDR2 FQNNGV. CDR3 protein: CASSLQPSYEQYF.

The V and J genes are TRBV4-1 and TRBJ2-1; without DNA, the TCRdb call of TRBD1 cannot be checked. This CDR3 is 20 amino acids long. Per germline, CDR1 MGHRA and CDR2 YSYEKL. This chain's CDR3 is CASSQDRTGFVGVGPPGEFF.

The chain employs TRBV7-2 and TRBJ1-2; no DNA is available, so the TRBD1 call from TCRdb remains unchecked. The V gene's germline CDR1 is SGHTA and CDR2 FQGNSA. The CDR3 contains 15 residues. The chain's CDR3 is CASSPRGSANYGYTF.

The V call is TRBV20-1, the J call TRBJ1-2. This CDR3 has 12 amino acids. Germline-derived CDR1 and CDR2 are DFQATT and SNEGSKA (reference sequence). CDR3 protein: CSASFGVYGYTF.

The rearrangement joins TRBV20-1 to TRBJ2-7; the TCRdb call, TRBD1, lacks DNA for checking. Germline values: CDR1 DFQATT, CDR2 SNEGSKA (reference sequence). This CDR3 region has 15 residues. The CDR3 spells CSAATGPLPFYEQYF.